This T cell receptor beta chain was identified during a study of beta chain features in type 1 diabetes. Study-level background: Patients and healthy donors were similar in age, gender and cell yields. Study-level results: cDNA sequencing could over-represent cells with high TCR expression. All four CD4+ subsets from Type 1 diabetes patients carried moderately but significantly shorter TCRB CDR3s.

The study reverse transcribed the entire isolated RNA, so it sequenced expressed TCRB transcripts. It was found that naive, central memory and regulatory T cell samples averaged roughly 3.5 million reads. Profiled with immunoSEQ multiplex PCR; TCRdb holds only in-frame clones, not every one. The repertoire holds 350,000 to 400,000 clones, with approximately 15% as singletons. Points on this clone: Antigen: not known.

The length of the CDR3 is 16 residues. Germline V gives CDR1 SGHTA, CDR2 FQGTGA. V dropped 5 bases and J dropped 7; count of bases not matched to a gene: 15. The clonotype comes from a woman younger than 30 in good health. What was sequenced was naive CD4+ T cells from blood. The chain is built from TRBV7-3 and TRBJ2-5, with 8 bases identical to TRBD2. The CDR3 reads CASSRSGGASWGTQYF. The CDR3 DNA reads TGTGCCAGCAGCAGAAGCGGGGGCGCCTCTTGGGGGACCCAGTACTTC.